This TCR beta chain came from a study of blood T cell repertoires in COVID-19. At the level of the study: Researchers got acute and convalescent COVID-19 samples from the United States, Italy and Spain.

In the original analysis: Scientists estimated how many nucleated cells there were by amplifying reference gene primers. Produced via immunoSEQ multiplex PCR; TCRdb's table is partial and in-frame only. V and J calls plus clone size are reproduced from that table; the DNA served to infer D and trimming. The table records under 130,000 clones, around 86% of them present only once. The CDR3 spans 12 residues. Trimming pared 4 bases from V and 5 bases from J, leaving 7 bases between. Germline V gene sequence: CDR1 SGHNT, CDR2 YYREEE (reference sequence). The chain recombines TRBV5-4 with TRBJ2-1; D uncertain. The clonotype comes from a man aged 50-60 years with acute or convalescent COVID-19. Sequences were obtained from peripheral blood. CDR3 sequence: CASSPHDNEQFF. The CDR3 region has the DNA TGTGCCAGCAGCCCCCATGACAATGAGCAGTTCTTC.